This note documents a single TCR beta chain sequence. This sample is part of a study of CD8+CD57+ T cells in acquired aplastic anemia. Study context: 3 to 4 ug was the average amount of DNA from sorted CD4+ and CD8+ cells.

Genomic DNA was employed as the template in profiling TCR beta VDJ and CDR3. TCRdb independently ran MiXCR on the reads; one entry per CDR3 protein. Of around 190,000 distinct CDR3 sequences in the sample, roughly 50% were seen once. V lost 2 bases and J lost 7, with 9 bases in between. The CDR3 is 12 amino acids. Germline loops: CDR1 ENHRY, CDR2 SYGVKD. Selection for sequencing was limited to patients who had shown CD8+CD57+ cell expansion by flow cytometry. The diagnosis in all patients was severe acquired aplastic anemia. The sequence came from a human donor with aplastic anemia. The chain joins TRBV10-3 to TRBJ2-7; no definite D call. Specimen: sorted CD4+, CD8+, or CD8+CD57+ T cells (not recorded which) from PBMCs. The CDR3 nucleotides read TGTGCCATCAGTGAGACAGTATTTGAGCAGTACTTC. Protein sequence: CAISETVFEQYF.